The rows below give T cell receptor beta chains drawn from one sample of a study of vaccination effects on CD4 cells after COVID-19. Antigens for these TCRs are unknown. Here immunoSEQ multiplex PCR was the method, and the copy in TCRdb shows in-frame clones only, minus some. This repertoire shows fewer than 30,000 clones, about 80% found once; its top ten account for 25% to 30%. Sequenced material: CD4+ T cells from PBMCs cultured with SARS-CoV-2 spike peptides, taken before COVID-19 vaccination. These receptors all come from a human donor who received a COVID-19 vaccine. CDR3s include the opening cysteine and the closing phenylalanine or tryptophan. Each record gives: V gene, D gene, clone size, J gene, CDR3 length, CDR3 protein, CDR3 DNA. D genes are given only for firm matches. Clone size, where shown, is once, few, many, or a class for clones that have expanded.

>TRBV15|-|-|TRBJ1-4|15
CATSRGRAWGEKLFF
TGTGCCACCAGCAGAGGGAGGGCTTGGGGTGAAAAACTGTTTTTT
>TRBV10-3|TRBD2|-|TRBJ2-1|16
CAISGSTSGSYNEQFF
TGTGCCATCAGTGGTTCGACTAGCGGGAGCTACAATGAGCAGTTCTTC
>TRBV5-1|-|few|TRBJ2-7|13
CASSLETAYEQYF
TGCGCCAGCAGCTTGGAAACTGCCTACGAGCAGTACTTC
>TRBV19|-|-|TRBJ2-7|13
CASSKWGVGEQYF
TGTGCCAGTAGTAAGTGGGGGGTTGGCGAGCAGTACTTC
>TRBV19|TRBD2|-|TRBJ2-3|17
CASSTGLAGPSTDTQYF
TGTGCCAGTAGTACGGGACTAGCGGGGCCTAGCACAGATACGCAGTATTTT
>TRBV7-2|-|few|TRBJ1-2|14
CASSLALSGYGYTF
TGTGCCAGCAGCTTAGCGTTGTCAGGGTATGGCTACACCTTC
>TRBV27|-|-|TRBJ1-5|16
CASSFRGQYSNQPQHF
TGTGCCAGCAGTTTCAGAGGACAGTATAGCAATCAGCCCCAGCATTTT
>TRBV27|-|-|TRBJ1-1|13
CASRFRGNTEAFF
TGTGCCAGCAGATTCAGGGGGAACACTGAAGCTTTCTTT
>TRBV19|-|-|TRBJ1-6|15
CASTYRDPGRSPLHF
TGTGCCAGTACCTACCGGGACCCGGGTCGCTCACCCCTCCACTTT
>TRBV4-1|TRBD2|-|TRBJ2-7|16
CASSRLWTDGGVEQYF
TGCGCCAGCAGCCGCCTCTGGACGGACGGGGGGGTCGAGCAGTACTTC
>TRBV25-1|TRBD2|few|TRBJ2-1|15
CASSVSGGSYNEQFF
TGTGCCAGCAGTGTGAGCGGGGGCTCCTACAATGAGCAGTTCTTC
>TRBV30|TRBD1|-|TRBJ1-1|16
CAWVLRDRVSNTEAFF
TGTGCCTGGGTCCTCCGGGACAGGGTATCGAACACTGAAGCTTTCTTT
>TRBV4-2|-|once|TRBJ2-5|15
CASSQDGSTSETQYF
TGTGCCAGCAGCCAAGATGGGTCGACTTCAGAGACCCAGTACTTC
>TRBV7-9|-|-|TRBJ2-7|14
CAEITGTFPYEQYF
TGTGCCGAAATAACCGGGACCTTTCCCTACGAGCAGTACTTC
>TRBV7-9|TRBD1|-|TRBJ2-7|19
CASSLGWETGTGISYEQYF
TGTGCCAGCAGCTTGGGTTGGGAGACCGGGACAGGAATCTCCTACGAGCAGTACTTC
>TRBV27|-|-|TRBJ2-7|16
CASSSLRTGTTYEQYF
TGTGCCAGCAGTTCACTTAGGACTGGAACAACCTACGAGCAGTACTTC
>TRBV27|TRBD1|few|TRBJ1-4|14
CASSFDRGYEKLFF
TGTGCCAGCAGTTTCGACAGGGGGTATGAAAAACTGTTTTTT
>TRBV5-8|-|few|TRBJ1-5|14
CASSVREGVQPQHF
TGTGCCAGCAGCGTCAGGGAGGGAGTTCAGCCCCAGCATTTT
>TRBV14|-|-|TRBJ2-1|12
CASRQNHNEQFF
TGTGCCAGCAGGCAGAATCACAATGAGCAGTTCTTC
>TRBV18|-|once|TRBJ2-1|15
CASSPLRALPNEQFF
TGTGCCAGCTCACCATTGCGGGCCCTCCCCAATGAGCAGTTCTTC
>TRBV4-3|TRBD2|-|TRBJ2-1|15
CASSQGAGAYNEQFF
TGCGCCAGCAGCCAAGGGGCGGGGGCCTACAATGAGCAGTTCTTC
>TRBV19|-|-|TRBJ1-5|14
CASSVAERYQPQHF
TGTGCCAGTAGTGTCGCCGAGAGGTATCAGCCCCAGCATTTT
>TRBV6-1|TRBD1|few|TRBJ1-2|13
CASSEQTGGGYTF
TGTGCCAGCAGTGAACAAACAGGGGGCGGCTACACCTTC
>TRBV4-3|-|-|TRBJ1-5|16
CASSQDLTARNQPQHF
TGCGCCAGCAGCCAAGATCTAACTGCCCGCAATCAGCCCCAGCATTTT
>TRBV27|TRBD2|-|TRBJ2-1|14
CASSPSGSYNEQFF
TGTGCCAGCAGTCCTAGCGGGTCCTACAATGAGCAGTTCTTC
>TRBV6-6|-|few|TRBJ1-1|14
CASSYPGQNTEAFF
TGTGCCAGCAGTTACCCCGGACAGAACACTGAAGCTTTCTTT
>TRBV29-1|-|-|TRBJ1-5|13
CSVRGASNQPQHF
TGCAGCGTTCGGGGGGCCAGCAATCAGCCCCAGCATTTT
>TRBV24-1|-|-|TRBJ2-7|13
CATSDLSRNEQYF
TGTGCCACCAGTGATTTGTCGCGGAACGAGCAGTACTTC
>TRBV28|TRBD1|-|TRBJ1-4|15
CASSLTGGRYEKLFF
TGTGCCAGCAGTCTGACAGGGGGCAGGTATGAAAAACTGTTTTTT
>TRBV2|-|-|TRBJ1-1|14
CASTGRRMNTEAFF
TGTGCCAGCACAGGACGTCGAATGAACACTGAAGCTTTCTTT
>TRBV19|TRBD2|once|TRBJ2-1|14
CASSIQQTSGEQFF
TGTGCCAGTAGTATTCAGCAGACTAGCGGGGAGCAGTTCTTC
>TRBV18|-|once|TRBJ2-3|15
CASSPRSGLTDTQYF
TGTGCCAGCTCACCACGTAGTGGGTTAACAGATACGCAGTATTTT
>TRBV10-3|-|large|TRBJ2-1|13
CAISQVAPNEQFF
TGTGCCATCAGCCAGGTAGCCCCCAATGAGCAGTTCTTC
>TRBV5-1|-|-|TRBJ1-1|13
CASSQGTVTEAFF
TGCGCCAGCAGTCAGGGGACGGTGACTGAAGCTTTCTTT
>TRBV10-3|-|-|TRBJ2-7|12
CAHGVSFYEQYF
TGCGCCCACGGGGTCTCTTTCTACGAGCAGTACTTC
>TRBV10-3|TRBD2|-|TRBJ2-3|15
CAISHGGASTDTQYF
TGTGCCATCAGCCACGGGGGGGCTAGCACAGATACGCAGTATTTT
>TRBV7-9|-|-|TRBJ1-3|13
CASNEGAGNTIYF
TGTGCCAGCAACGAGGGAGCTGGAAACACCATATATTTT
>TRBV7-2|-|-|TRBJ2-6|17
CASSLADRFSGANVLTF
TGTGCCAGCAGCTTAGCTGACCGCTTCTCTGGGGCCAACGTCCTGACTTTC
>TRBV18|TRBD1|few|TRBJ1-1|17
CASSQQGKSAMNTEAFF
TGTGCCAGCTCACAACAGGGGAAGTCGGCGATGAACACTGAAGCTTTCTTT
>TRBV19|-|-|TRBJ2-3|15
CASRGVPRGTDTQYF
TGTGCCAGTAGAGGGGTACCCCGGGGCACAGATACGCAGTATTTT
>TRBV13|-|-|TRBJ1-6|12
CASSAGGTPLHF
TGTGCCAGCAGCGCCGGGGGGACCCCCCTCCACTTT
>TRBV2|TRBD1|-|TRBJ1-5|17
CASSGPGTGFGGQPQHF
TGTGCCAGCAGTGGTCCCGGGACAGGGTTCGGCGGTCAGCCCCAGCATTTT
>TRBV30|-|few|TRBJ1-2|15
CAWRSLPGVNYGYTF
TGTGCCTGGAGATCCCTCCCTGGGGTTAACTATGGCTACACCTTC
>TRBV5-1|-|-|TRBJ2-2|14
CASSLAANTGELFF
TGCGCCAGCAGCTTGGCGGCGAACACCGGGGAGCTGTTTTTT
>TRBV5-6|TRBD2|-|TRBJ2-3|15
CASRPGLAGTDTQYF
TGTGCCAGCAGACCGGGACTAGCGGGCACAGATACGCAGTATTTT
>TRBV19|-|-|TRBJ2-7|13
CASSWVGGYEQYF
TGTGCCAGTTCCTGGGTAGGGGGATACGAGCAGTACTTC
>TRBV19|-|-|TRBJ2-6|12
CASRAEVNVLTF
TGTGCCAGTAGGGCCGAGGTCAACGTCCTGACTTTC
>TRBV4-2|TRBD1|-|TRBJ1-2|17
CASSQGIQGALGYGYTF
TGTGCCAGCAGCCAAGGAATACAGGGGGCGTTGGGGTATGGCTACACCTTC
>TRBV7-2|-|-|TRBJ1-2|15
CASSLFGPSPGGYTF
TGTGCCAGCAGCTTATTCGGTCCTTCTCCGGGAGGCTACACCTTC
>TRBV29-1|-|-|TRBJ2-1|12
CSVADTDNEQFF
TGCAGCGTTGCAGACACCGACAATGAGCAGTTCTTC
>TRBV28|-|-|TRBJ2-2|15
CASRVIGSVTGELFF
TGTGCCAGCAGAGTAATCGGCTCGGTCACCGGGGAGCTGTTTTTT
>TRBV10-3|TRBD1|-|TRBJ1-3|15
CATHRQGASGNTIYF
TGTGCCACCCACCGACAGGGGGCCTCTGGAAACACCATATATTTT
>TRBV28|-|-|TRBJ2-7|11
CASRGASRQYF
TGTGCCAGCAGGGGGGCCTCCAGGCAGTACTTC
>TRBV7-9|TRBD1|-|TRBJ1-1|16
CASSSIRTGVVTEAFF
TGTGCCAGCAGCTCAATTCGTACAGGGGTGGTCACTGAAGCTTTCTTT